The source of this T cell receptor (beta chain) is a study of metastatic and nonmetastatic thyroid tumors. For the study at large: Patients with malignant and benign thyroid disease provided blood and tumor or nodule tissue, whose repertoires were compared. Regarding the study as a whole: It was reported that TCR beta diversity was significantly higher in malignant thyroid tumors than benign nodules, in blood and tumor.

Thyroid surgery took place with no prior treatment in any patient. MiXCR re-clonotyped the PCR reads for TCRdb. The sample consists of 14,000 or so clones, about 31% of them appearing once. The germline CDR1 and CDR2 sequences are SGHVS and FNYEAQ. The V end was cut by 4 bases, the J end by 4 bases, with 11 bases between. This CDR3 has 14 residues. Ten or more counts support this clone. The antigen is not known. The sequence was collected from a female donor with papillary thyroid cancer or a benign thyroid nodule (not recorded which). Some clones in this sample may be carry-over from other donors' samples. Sequenced material: tumor tissue. The chain uses TRBV7-6 and TRBJ1-5; weak D call: TRBD1 (5 bases). DNA for the CDR3: TGTGCCAGCAGCTGGGGGGAGGGGAATCAGCCCCAGCATTTT. Translated, it gives CASSWGEGNQPQHF.